These 27 T cell receptor beta chains share one sample of origin, sequenced in a study of T cells in Graves' hyperthyroidism and ophthalmopathy. What was amplified from RNA transcripts were TCR beta CDR3 regions. The HTBI set primed first-round TCR CDR3 RT-PCR. TCRdb fed the multiplex PCR reads into MiXCR, producing one record per CDR3 protein. Of nearly 750,000 distinct CDR3 sequences in the sample, roughly a third were seen once. Sequenced: blood. The receptor source for this set is a woman in her thirties or forties with Graves' hyperthyroidism.

The chain uses TRBV7-2 and TRBJ2-5; no firm D call. This CDR3 is built from 13 residues. V gave up 6 bases and J gave up 3 bases, with 11 bases separating them. Germline CDR1 reads SGHTA; CDR2 reads FQGNSA. CDR3 bases: TGTGCCAGCAGTTCCCCGCCCGAAGAGACCCAGTACTTC. Translating it yields CASSSPPEETQYF.

This clonotype was picked up many times. The V and J genes are TRBV2 and TRBJ1-1, with a tentative D call TRBD1 (5 bases). From germline, CDR1 is SNHLY and CDR2 FYNNEI. Trimming left V 8 bases short and J 1 base short, with 14 bases between. This CDR3 has 14 residues. The chain's CDR3 is CASLFRRENTEAFF. The CDR3 coding sequence is TGTGCCAGCCTATTTCGCAGGGAGAACACTGAAGCTTTCTTT.

This clonotype was detected a few times. The chain has TRBV29-1 and TRBJ2-5; D gene unclear. V dropped 4 bases and J dropped 8 bases, with 23 bases sitting between them. Germline V gene sequence: CDR1 SQVTM, CDR2 ANQGSEA. The CDR3 contains 15 residues. In DNA, the CDR3 is TGCAGCGTTGTTGTTGGGCGTAGAGGTTTCAGCACCCAGTACTTC. It specifies CSVVVGRRGFSTQYF.

The gene calls are TRBV6-1 and TRBJ1-6; D is unresolved. Trimming took 2 bases from V and 6 from J, leaving 8 bases between them. CDR1 and CDR2 from the germline V gene are MNHNS and SASEGT. This CDR3 is 14 amino acids long. CDR3 amino acids: CASSELATNSPLHF. In nucleotides, the CDR3 is TGTGCCAGCAGTGAATTAGCAACTAATTCACCCCTCCACTTT.

This clonotype has ten or more counts. This chain connects TRBV20-1 to TRBJ1-4; no definite D call. The V end lost 6 bases, the J end lost 3 bases, and 8 bases lay between the germline ends. The CDR3 consists of 12 residues. Germline V lookup: CDR1 DFQATT, CDR2 SNEGSKA (reference sequence). As DNA, the CDR3 is TGCAGTGCCACGCGGGCTAATGAAAAACTGTTTTTT. Translated, it gives CSATRANEKLFF.

The J gene is TRBJ2-7, the V gene TRBV20-1; possible D gene TRBD1, 6 bases. Per the germline V gene, CDR1 is DFQATT and CDR2 is SNEGSKA (reference sequence). The CDR3 spans 13 residues. Trimming cost V 1 base and J 5 bases, with 12 bases left between them. CDR3 loop: CSARVTGSNEQYF. DNA of the CDR3: TGCAGTGCTAGAGTAACAGGGAGCAACGAGCAGTACTTC.

This clonotype came up many times. The V and J genes are TRBV19 and TRBJ2-7, with a possible D match to TRBD2 (5 bases). Per germline, CDR1 LNHDA and CDR2 SQIVND (reference sequence). The CDR3 consists of 15 residues. Trimming left V 2 bases short and J 0 bases short, with 11 bases between. This chain's CDR3 is CASSILRGSSYEQYF. CDR3 coding DNA: TGTGCCAGTAGTATACTGCGAGGGAGCTCCTACGAGCAGTACTTC.

As to this clonotype: At one of its ends the junction is not consistent with the germline gene, which may arise from a read error. The chain is built from TRBV24-1 and TRBJ2-5; TRBD1 matches 7 bases. Germline V gene sequence: CDR1 KGHDR, CDR2 SFDVKD. CDR3 length: 15 residues. The CDR3 nucleotides read TGTGCCAGCAGTGGGGACAGCCGGAGTCAAGAGACCCAGTACTTC. It yields the protein CASSGDSRSQETQYF.

The rearrangement uses TRBV24-1 and TRBJ2-7, with TRBD2 matching 11 bases. This CDR3 region has 15 residues. Germline V gives CDR1 KGHDR, CDR2 SFDVKD. The junction had 7 bases not matched to a gene; V was cut back by 5 bases and J by 5 bases. The CDR3 reads CATSGPGLAGDEQYF. The DNA of the CDR3 is TGTGCCACCAGTGGCCCTGGACTAGCGGGCGACGAGCAGTACTTC.

This clonotype was observed a handful of times. The CDR3 sequence: CASSWRVQETQYF. The CDR3 DNA reads TGCGCCAGCAGCTGGCGGGTTCAAGAGACCCAGTACTTC. The chain is built from TRBV4-3 and TRBJ2-5, with D possibly TRBD2 on 5 matching bases. This CDR3 has 13 residues. The ends were cut back, 5 bases at V and 2 bases at J, with 9 bases in the middle. Germline assignment: CDR1 LGHNA and CDR2 YSLEER.

This clonotype was seen at least ten times. The chain links TRBV7-2 to TRBJ2-7; the match to TRBD1 covers 8 bases. Trimming at V came to 6 bases and at J to 0 bases, leaving 7 bases not matched to a gene. This CDR3 comprises 15 residues. From germline, CDR1 is SGHTA and CDR2 FQGNSA. Written as DNA, the CDR3 is TGTGCCAGCAGGCTTATGACAGGGGACTCCTACGAGCAGTACTTC. Its protein is CASRLMTGDSYEQYF.

The chain combines TRBV6-2 or TRBV6-3 with TRBJ1-5; D not resolved. V was cut by 4 bases and J by 5 bases, with 12 bases left in between. The germline gives CDR1 MNHEY, CDR2 SVGEGT. This CDR3 has 14 residues. The CDR3 region is CASSSREYHQPQHF. DNA for the CDR3: TGTGCCAGCAGTTCTAGAGAATACCATCAGCCCCAGCATTTT.

This clonotype was found many times. This chain joins TRBV10-3 and TRBJ2-7; D might be TRBD1 or TRBD2, each matching 7 bases. Germline V gene data show CDR1 as ENHRY and CDR2 as SYGVKD. The germline V and J ends were trimmed by 7 bases and 1 base, with 11 bases remaining between them. CDR3 length equals 13 residues. The CDR3 DNA is TGTGCCATCACCCAGGGGGGGTCCTACGAGCAGTACTTC. This sequence encodes CAITQGGSYEQYF.

As concerns this clonotype: A clone one base away is much larger, so this may be a read error. The chain is built from TRBV7-3 and TRBJ1-2; 9 bases are a match to TRBD1. The germline gives CDR1 SGHTA, CDR2 FQGTGA. The CDR3 covers 15 residues. J lost 3 bases, V lost 1 base, and 3 bases had no gene match. Here the CDR3 DNA reads TGTGCCAGCAGCTTAATGGGACAGGGTGACTATGGCTACACCTTC. This translates into CASSLMGQGDYGYTF.

This clonotype was counted many times. J is TRBJ1-6 and V is TRBV7-9, with 8 nucleotides matching TRBD1. The CDR3 runs 18 residues. The germline gives CDR1 SEHNR, CDR2 FQNEAQ (reference sequence). Unmatched junction bases numbered 15, after V lost 4 bases and J lost 7 bases. The CDR3 spells CASSSMTGETYGNSPLHF. CDR3 bases: TGTGCCAGCAGCTCCATGACAGGGGAAACCTACGGGAATTCACCCCTCCACTTT.

The rearrangement links TRBV10-3 to TRBJ2-7; D may be TRBD1 (6 bases). This CDR3 contains 15 residues. Per the germline V gene, CDR1 is ENHRY and CDR2 is SYGVKD. With 4 bases removed from V and 5 bases from J, the gap between germline ends came to 18 bases. The CDR3 region is CAISAAQGPANEQYF. In DNA, the CDR3 is TGTGCCATCAGTGCGGCACAGGGCCCCGCGAACGAGCAGTACTTC.

This clonotype was picked up a small number of times. An end of the junction does not agree with germline; a read error may underlie this. The chain combines TRBV7-2 with TRBJ2-7; possibly TRBD1 or TRBD2 for D (5 bases each). This CDR3 is 15 amino acids long. In germline, CDR1 is SGHTA, CDR2 FQGNSA. CDR3: CASSHRLATIYEQYF. In DNA form, the CDR3 reads TGCGCCAGCAGCCACAGGCTAGCAACTATCTACGAGCAGTACTTC.

The sample holds a few counts of this clonotype. A much larger clonotype is one base distant, so this may be a read error. V gene TRBV20-1 combines with J gene TRBJ2-7; 9 nucleotides align to TRBD2. The CDR3 consists of 14 residues. V lost 1 base, J lost 7 bases, and 8 bases stayed unmatched. Germline values: CDR1 DFQATT, CDR2 SNEGSKA (reference sequence). CDR3 DNA: TGCAGTGCTAGAGGCCTAGCGGGAACGAATGAGCAGTACTTC. Translation: CSARGLAGTNEQYF.

This clonotype was recorded a few times. The chain recombines TRBV7-3 with TRBJ2-5, with TRBD2 identical over 9 bases. The germline CDR1 and CDR2 sequences are SGHTA and FQGTGA. The CDR3 consists of 17 residues. V lost 6 bases, J lost 2 bases, and 13 bases stayed unmatched. The DNA of the CDR3 is TGTGCCAGCAGTGGGGGGCCAGCGGGAGGCGGGCAAGAGACCCAGTACTTC. Its translation: CASSGGPAGGGQETQYF.

The chain joins TRBV12-3 or TRBV12-4 to TRBJ1-6; D call uncertain. The CDR3 totals 17 residues. Trimming removed 4 bases from V and 0 bases from J, with 13 bases in between. The CDR3 DNA follows: TGTGCCAGCAGTTCTAGGCCACAGAGCTCCTATAATTCACCCCTCCACTTT. Translation: CASSSRPQSSYNSPLHF.

This clonotype was seen at least ten times. This chain connects TRBV29-1 to TRBJ1-2, with TRBD1 as a possible D gene (5 bases). This CDR3 is built from 17 residues. CDR1 and CDR2 from the germline V gene are SQVTM and ANQGSEA. Trimming pared 2 bases from V and 0 bases from J, leaving 19 bases between. In nucleotides, the CDR3 is TGCAGCGTTGAAATAATGGTCGGGGCATTTACTAACTATGGCTACACCTTC. Its protein product is CSVEIMVGAFTNYGYTF. Filled out from reference TRBV29-1 and TRBJ1-2, the complete variable domain reads SAVISQKPSRDICQRGTSLTIQCQVDSQVTMMFWYRQQPGQSLTLIATANQGSEATYESGFVIDKFPISRPNLTFSTLTVSNMSPEDSSIYLCSVEIMVGAFTNYGYTFGSGTRLTVV.

The chain is built from TRBV20-1 and TRBJ2-5; D is perhaps TRBD2 (5 bases). The CDR3 runs to 13 residues. CDR1 DFQATT and CDR2 SNEGSKA come from the germline V gene (reference sequence). The V end was cut by 5 bases, the J end by 3 bases, with 13 bases between. The CDR3 reads CSAEKSGKETQYF. CDR3 nucleotides: TGCAGTGCTGAAAAGTCGGGGAAAGAGACCCAGTACTTC.

The chain couples TRBV10-3 to TRBJ2-7, with D perhaps TRBD2 (6 bases). The V gene lost 4 bases and the J gene lost 1 base, with 11 bases spanning the gap. In germline, CDR1 is ENHRY, CDR2 SYGVKD. This CDR3 has 14 amino acids. The CDR3 region has the DNA TGTGCCATCAGTGGAACTAGCCAATCCTACGAGCAGTACTTC. Translation: CAISGTSQSYEQYF.

In its sample, this clonotype was seen a few times. Its ends do not fully match the called genes, so a read error is possible. The chain recombines TRBV7-9 with TRBJ1-2; D possibly corresponds to TRBD1 (6 bases). Germline V gene sequence: CDR1 SEHNR, CDR2 FQNEAQ (reference sequence). The CDR3 loop spans 16 amino acids. This CDR3 is CASSRPRGEGGYGYTF. CDR3 in DNA: TGCGCCAGCAGCCGGCCTAGGGGGGAAGGCGGCTATGGCTACACCTTC. The whole variable domain, remainder taken from reference TRBV7-9 and TRBJ1-2, is DTGVSQNPRHKITKRGQNVTFRCDPISEHNRLYWYRQTLGQGPEFLTYFQNEAQLEKSRLLSDRFSAERPKGSFSTLEIQRTEQGDSAMYLCASSRPRGEGGYGYTFGSGTRLTVV.

The rearrangement uses TRBV9 and TRBJ1-1; D remains ambiguous. The CDR3 totals 14 residues. V shed 0 bases and J shed 3 bases, with 9 bases lying between them. Germline loops: CDR1 SGDLS, CDR2 YYNGEE. The CDR3 DNA sequence: TGTGCCAGCAGCGTAGACGGGGTCTACACTGAAGCTTTCTTT. This translates into CASSVDGVYTEAFF. The full variable domain, completed using reference TRBV9 and TRBJ1-1, is DSGVTQTPKHLITATGQRVTLRCSPRSGDLSVYWYQQSLDQGLQFLIQYYNGEERAKGNILERFSAQQFPDLHSELNLSSLELGDSALYFCASSVDGVYTEAFFGQGTRLTVV.

The chain combines TRBV12-3 or TRBV12-4 with TRBJ2-7; TRBD1 is a possible D gene (5 bases). The CDR3 consists of 14 residues. V was shortened by 1 base and J by 2 bases, with 9 bases between the two germline ends. The CDR3, as DNA: TGTGCCAGCAGTTTAGGGGCAGGGCCCTACGAGCAGTACTTC. Amino acid sequence: CASSLGAGPYEQYF.

This clonotype was found a few times. The chain is built from TRBV4-3 and TRBJ1-2; D remains unclear. Trimming pared 4 bases from V and 1 base from J, leaving 10 bases between. Germline CDR1 and CDR2: LGHNA and YSLEER. CDR3 length: 14 amino acids. The chain's CDR3 is CASSPGRINYGYTF. CDR3 coding DNA: TGCGCCAGCAGCCCGGGGAGGATTAACTATGGCTACACCTTC.